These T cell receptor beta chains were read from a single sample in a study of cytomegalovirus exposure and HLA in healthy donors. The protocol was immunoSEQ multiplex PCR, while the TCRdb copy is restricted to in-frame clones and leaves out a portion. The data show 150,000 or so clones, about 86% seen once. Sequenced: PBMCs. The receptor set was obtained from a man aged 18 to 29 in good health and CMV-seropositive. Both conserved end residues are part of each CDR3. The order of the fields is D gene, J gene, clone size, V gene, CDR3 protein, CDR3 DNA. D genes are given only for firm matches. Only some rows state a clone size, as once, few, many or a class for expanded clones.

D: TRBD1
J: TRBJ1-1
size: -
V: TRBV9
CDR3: CASSVEGQGAKSSEAFF
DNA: TGTGCCAGCAGCGTAGAGGGACAGGGGGCTAAATCCTCGGAAGCTTTCTTT

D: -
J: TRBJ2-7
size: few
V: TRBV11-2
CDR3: CASSPMSSYEQYF
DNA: TGTGCCAGCAGTCCGATGAGCTCCTACGAGCAGTACTTC

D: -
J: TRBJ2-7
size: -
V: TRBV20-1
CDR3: CSATRLYEQYF
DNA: TGCAGTGCTACCCGACTCTACGAGCAGTACTTC

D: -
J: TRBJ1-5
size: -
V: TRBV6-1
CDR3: CASTQGLGNQPQHF
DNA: TGTGCCAGCACCCAGGGGTTGGGCAATCAGCCCCAGCATTTT

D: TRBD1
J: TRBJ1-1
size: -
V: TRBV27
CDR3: CASRPDRGLNTEAFF
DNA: TGTGCCAGCAGACCCGACAGGGGATTGAACACTGAAGCTTTCTTT

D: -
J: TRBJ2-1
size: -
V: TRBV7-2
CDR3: CASRDYINNEQFF
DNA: TGTGCCAGCAGGGACTACATAAACAATGAGCAGTTCTTC

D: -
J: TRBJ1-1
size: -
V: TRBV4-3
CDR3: CASSQEYRGTEAFF
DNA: TGCGCCAGCAGCCAAGAATATCGGGGCACTGAAGCTTTCTTT

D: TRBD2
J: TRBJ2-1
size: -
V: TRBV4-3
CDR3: CASSQDGAGALPYNEQFF
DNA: TGCGCCAGCAGCCAAGATGGCGCGGGAGCCCTCCCTTACAATGAGCAGTTCTTC

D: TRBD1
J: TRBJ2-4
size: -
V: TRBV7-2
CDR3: CASSEGQGGKNIQYF
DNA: TGTGCCAGCAGCGAAGGACAGGGGGGTAAAAACATTCAGTACTTC

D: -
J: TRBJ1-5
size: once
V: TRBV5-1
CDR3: CASSLFSGDQPQHF
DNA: TGCGCCAGCAGCTTGTTCTCGGGGGATCAGCCCCAGCATTTT

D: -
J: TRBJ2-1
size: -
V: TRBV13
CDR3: CASSSTSGDYNEQFF
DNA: TGTGCCAGCAGCTCCACCTCAGGGGATTACAATGAGCAGTTCTTC

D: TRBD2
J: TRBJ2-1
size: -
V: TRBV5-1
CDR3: CASGPSPLTSARSYNEQFF
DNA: TGCGCCAGCGGCCCATCCCCTCTTACTAGCGCCCGATCCTACAATGAGCAGTTCTTC